A selection of T cell receptor beta chains follows, all from one sample in a study of blood T cells in healthy people across ages. Using its own MiXCR run on the 5' RACE reads, TCRdb lists one record per CDR3 protein. The sample yields hundreds of thousands of distinct CDR3 sequences, over 45% seen once. Sequenced: blood. The source of these receptors is a young man in good health. Both conserved end residues are part of each CDR3. The D gene is left open where the match is weak. Some rows mark clone size as missing; the rest say once, few, many or name a class of expanded clone.

TRBV6-2/TRBV6-3	TRBJ2-7	-	-	TGTGCCAGCAGCGGAAACAGGTACGAGCAGTACTTC	CASSGNRYEQYF
TRBV13	TRBJ2-5	-	-	TGTGCCAGCAGCTTAGCCCCCCGGGACCGAGGTAAAGAGACCCAGTACTTC	CASSLAPRDRGKETQYF
TRBV6-5	TRBJ1-4	-	-	TGTGCCAGCAGTTACACAGGACAACCTAATGAAAAACTGTTTTTT	CASSYTGQPNEKLFF
TRBV4-2	TRBJ1-5	-	-	TGTGCCAGCAACCATAGTGGACAGAGCAATCAGCCCCAGCATTTT	CASNHSGQSNQPQHF
TRBV4-3	TRBJ1-1	-	TRBD1	TGCGCCAGCAGCCAAGACCCCGGGACAGAAAGTGAAGCTTTCTTT	CASSQDPGTESEAFF
TRBV7-9	TRBJ2-3	-	TRBD2	TGTGCCAGCTCCCACGACAGGGGAACTAGCGGGGGGTATTTT	CASSHDRGTSGGYF
TRBV28	TRBJ2-1	-	TRBD2	TGTGCCAGCCGCTTTGCGGGAGACGGTAATGAGCAGTTCTTC	CASRFAGDGNEQFF
TRBV2	TRBJ1-5	-	-	TGTGCCAGCAGTGACCGGGGGTACAATCAGCCCCAGCATTTT	CASSDRGYNQPQHF
TRBV6-2/TRBV6-3	TRBJ2-7	-	-	TGTGCCAGCAGTTCGCATGAGCAGTACTTC	CASSSHEQYF
TRBV5-6	TRBJ1-2	few	TRBD1	TGTGCCAGCAGCAACACAGGGGTGATTCGTGGCTACACCTTC	CASSNTGVIRGYTF
TRBV7-6	TRBJ2-1	-	TRBD1	TGTGCCGGCAGCATCCCCAAGACAGGGCACTACAATGAGCAGTTCTTC	CAGSIPKTGHYNEQFF
TRBV6-6	TRBJ1-2	-	TRBD1	TGTGCCAGCAGTTCCGGGACAGGGTTGGGCTATGGCTACACCTTC	CASSSGTGLGYGYTF